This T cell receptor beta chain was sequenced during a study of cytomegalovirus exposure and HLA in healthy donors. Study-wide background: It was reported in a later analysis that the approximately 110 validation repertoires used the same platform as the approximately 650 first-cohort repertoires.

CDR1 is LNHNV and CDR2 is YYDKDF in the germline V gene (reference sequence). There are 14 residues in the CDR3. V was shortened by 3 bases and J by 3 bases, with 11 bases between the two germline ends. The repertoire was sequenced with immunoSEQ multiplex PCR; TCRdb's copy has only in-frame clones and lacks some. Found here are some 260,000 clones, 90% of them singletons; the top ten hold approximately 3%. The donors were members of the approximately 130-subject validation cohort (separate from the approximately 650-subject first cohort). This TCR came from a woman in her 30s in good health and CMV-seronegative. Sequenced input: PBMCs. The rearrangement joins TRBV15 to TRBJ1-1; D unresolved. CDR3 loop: CATSSYRGDTEAFF. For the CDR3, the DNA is TGTGCCACCAGCAGCTACCGGGGTGACACTGAAGCTTTCTTT.